The source of this TCR beta chain is a study of blood T cell repertoires in COVID-19. On the study more broadly: Acute-phase and convalescent COVID-19 samples originated in the United States, Italy and Spain. From T cells, B-cell-depleted T cells, or PBMCs came the material, which was cDNA or gDNA.

Per the study methods: Using reference gene primer amplification, nucleated cell counts were estimated. Profiling relied on immunoSEQ multiplex PCR, and the TCRdb table lists in-frame clones only, not all of them. The DNA gave D and trimming, while V, J and clone size come from that table. The sample includes tens of thousands of clones, roughly 85% of them seen just once. The germline CDR1 and CDR2 sequences are SGHAT and FQNNGV. Unmatched junction bases numbered 5, after V lost 6 bases and J lost 5 bases. The CDR3 contains 14 residues. The TCR comes from a man between 60 and 75 years old with active or convalescent COVID-19. The chain combines TRBV11-2 with TRBJ2-2; 8 nucleotides align to TRBD1. The source material was peripheral blood. This CDR3 is CASRTTGATGELFF. The DNA for the CDR3 is TGTGCCAGCAGAACGACAGGGGCTACCGGGGAGCTGTTTTTT.